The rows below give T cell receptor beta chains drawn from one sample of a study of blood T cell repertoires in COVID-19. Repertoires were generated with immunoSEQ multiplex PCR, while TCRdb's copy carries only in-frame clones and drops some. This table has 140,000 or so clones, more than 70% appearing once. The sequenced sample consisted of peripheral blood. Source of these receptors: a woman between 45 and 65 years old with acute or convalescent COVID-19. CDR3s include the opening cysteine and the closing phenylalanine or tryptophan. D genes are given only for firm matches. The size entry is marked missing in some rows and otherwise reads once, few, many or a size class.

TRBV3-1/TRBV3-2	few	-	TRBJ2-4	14	CASSQVAGRNIQYF	TGTGCCAGCAGCCAAGTTGCAGGGAGGAACATTCAGTACTTC
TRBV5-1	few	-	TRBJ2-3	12	CASRENTDTQYF	TGCGCCAGCAGGGAGAACACAGATACGCAGTATTTT
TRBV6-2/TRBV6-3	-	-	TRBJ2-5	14	CASSPPGDFVTQYF	TGTGCCAGCAGCCCCCCAGGCGATTTCGTGACCCAGTACTTC
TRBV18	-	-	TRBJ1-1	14	CASSPRGSDTEAFF	TGTGCCAGCTCACCACGAGGGTCCGACACTGAAGCTTTCTTT
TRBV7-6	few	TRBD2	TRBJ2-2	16	CASSLGSGGSTGELFF	TGTGCCAGCAGCTTAGGCAGCGGGGGTTCCACCGGGGAGCTGTTTTTT
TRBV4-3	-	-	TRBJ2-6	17	CASSQDVAGSGANVLTF	TGCGCCAGCAGCCAAGATGTGGCTGGCTCTGGGGCCAACGTCCTGACTTTC
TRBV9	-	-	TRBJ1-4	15	CASSLGQEYNEKLFF	TGTGCCAGCAGCCTTGGACAAGAGTATAATGAAAAACTGTTTTTT
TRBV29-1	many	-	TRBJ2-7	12	CSVEQADYEQYF	TGCAGCGTTGAACAGGCAGACTACGAGCAGTACTTC
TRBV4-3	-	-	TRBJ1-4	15	CASSQDGRQNEKLFF	TGCGCCAGCAGCCAAGATGGCAGGCAGAATGAAAAACTGTTTTTT
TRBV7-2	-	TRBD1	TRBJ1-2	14	CASSPQTGDYGYTF	TGTGCCAGCAGCCCTCAGACAGGGGACTATGGCTACACCTTC
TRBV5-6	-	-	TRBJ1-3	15	CASSPSRGSGNTIYF	TGTGCCAGCAGCCCGAGCCGGGGTTCCGGAAACACCATATATTTT
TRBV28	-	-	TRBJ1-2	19	CASSSEVWGINKRDYGYTF	TGTGCCAGCAGTTCGGAGGTATGGGGAATCAATAAACGTGACTATGGCTACACCTTC